What follows are 2 T cell receptor beta chains derived from one specimen sequenced in a study of Graves' ophthalmopathy and Graves' hyperthyroidism. Researchers took RNA transcripts and amplified TCR beta CDR3 regions from them. The authors performed first-round RT-PCR with HTBI primers and then a second-round multiplex PCR. TCRdb passed the multiplex PCR reads through MiXCR, listing each CDR3 protein once. This sample has 500,000 to 700,000 distinct CDR3 sequences, with around a fifth found just once. The source material was peripheral blood. These receptor sequences come from a woman under 30 with stable Graves' hyperthyroidism. Some clones in this sample may be carry-over from other donors' samples.

In nucleotides, the CDR3 is TGTGCCAGCAGTTTCGGGGGCGCGGGTGGCTACACCTTC. This codes for CASSFGGAGGYTF. The chain carries TRBV6-5 and TRBJ1-2, with a tentative D call TRBD1 (6 bases). The V gene's germline CDR1 is MNHEY and CDR2 SVGAGI. The CDR3 is 13 residues long. The V and J ends lost 4 bases and 7 bases respectively, with 13 bases between them.

In its sample, this clonotype was seen once. The J gene is TRBJ2-7, the V gene TRBV15, with no clear D. Trimming cost V 0 bases and J 6 bases, with 12 bases left between them. CDR1 is LNHNV, CDR2 YYDKDF, per germline (reference sequence). This CDR3 is built from 14 residues. The CDR3 region is CATSRDVGLGEQYF. DNA for the CDR3: TGTGCCACCAGCAGAGATGTAGGGCTAGGCGAGCAGTACTTC.